This is a list of T cell receptor beta chains from one sample in a study of shared clonotypes between healthy human individuals. This table comes from immunoSEQ multiplex PCR, and its TCRdb copy is limited to in-frame clones, with some not included. Of around 510,000 clones in the sample, 90% to 96% are singletons; the top ten hold about 0.067%. Material for sequencing was naive CD4+ T cells sorted from blood. The source of these receptors is a woman younger than 45 in good health. Each CDR3 is given with its conserved first and last residue. The D gene is left open where the match is weak. Only some rows state a clone size, as once, few, many or a class for expanded clones.

TGTGCCAGCAGCCAAGATCGTGTCCTAGCGGGATATCGCCACGAGCAGTACTTC	CASSQDRVLAGYRHEQYF	TRBV14	TRBJ2-7	18	once	TRBD2
TGTGCCAGCAGCTTAGCGGGTGGGACTAGCGGTTACGAGCAGTACTTC	CASSLAGGTSGYEQYF	TRBV7-8	TRBJ2-7	16	NA	TRBD2
TGCGCCAGCAGCTTGGAGCAGGGGAGAGAGACCCAGTACTTC	CASSLEQGRETQYF	TRBV5-1	TRBJ2-5	14	NA	NA
TGTGCCAGCGCGCCGGGACAGGTCCCCGGCATTCAGTACTTC	CASAPGQVPGIQYF	TRBV5-6	TRBJ2-4	14	NA	TRBD1
TGTGCCAGCAGTCCCAGACTAGCGGGAGTACAACCCCCCTACGAGCAGTACTTC	CASSPRLAGVQPPYEQYF	TRBV28	TRBJ2-7	18	NA	TRBD2
TGTGCCAGCAGCTGGCCCTTGGGGTGGCAAGAGACCCAGTACTTC	CASSWPLGWQETQYF	TRBV5-6	TRBJ2-5	15	NA	NA
TGCGCCAGCAGCCAAGGTGCGCGGGATGGAACTGAAGCTTTCTTT	CASSQGARDGTEAFF	TRBV4-1	TRBJ1-1	15	once	NA
TGTGCCAGTAGTACTAGCGATCAGCCCCAGCATTTT	CASSTSDQPQHF	TRBV19	TRBJ1-5	12	NA	NA
TGTGCCAGCAGCTCCCTGGGGCACAATGAGCAGTTCTTC	CASSSLGHNEQFF	TRBV7-7	TRBJ2-1	13	NA	NA
TGTGCCAGCTCACGAGGACAAGGGAACACTGAAGCTTTCTTT	CASSRGQGNTEAFF	TRBV18	TRBJ1-1	14	NA	NA
TGCGCCAGCAGCTTGGGGATACGACAGGGTGGGGCCAACGTCCTGACTTTC	CASSLGIRQGGANVLTF	TRBV5-1	TRBJ2-6	17	once	TRBD1
TGCGCCAGCAGCTTGTATGTAGCGGGAGGATACGAGCAGTACTTC	CASSLYVAGGYEQYF	TRBV5-1	TRBJ2-7	15	NA	TRBD2
TGTGCCAGCAGCTTAGTTCCCAGGGAGGGTGAGCAGTACTTC	CASSLVPREGEQYF	TRBV7-2	TRBJ2-5	14	NA	TRBD2
TGTGCCAGCTCACAGGGGGGCTATGGCTACACCTTC	CASSQGGYGYTF	TRBV19	TRBJ1-2	12	NA	TRBD1
TGTGCCAGCAGCAGCAGGGCTACGGGAACCTACGAGCAGTACTTC	CASSSRATGTYEQYF	TRBV7-6	TRBJ2-7	15	NA	NA
TGTGCCAGCAGCGTAACGACGGAGAACACTGAAGCTTTCTTT	CASSVTTENTEAFF	TRBV9	TRBJ1-1	14	once	NA
TGTGCCAGCAGCGCTAGCGGGAGAAAACCTCAAGAGACCCAGTACTTC	CASSASGRKPQETQYF	TRBV5-4	TRBJ2-5	16	NA	TRBD2
TGTGCCAGCAGTGGGAGTAGCGGGACCGATGAGCAGTTCTTC	CASSGSSGTDEQFF	TRBV6-4	TRBJ2-1	14	NA	TRBD2
TGTGCCAGCTCACCACAGGGGTCGGTAAGCAATCAGCCCCAGCATTTT	CASSPQGSVSNQPQHF	TRBV18	TRBJ1-5	16	NA	NA
TGTGCCAGTAGCGTGGGGACAGTAAGCAATCAGCCCCAGCATTTT	CASSVGTVSNQPQHF	TRBV19	TRBJ1-5	15	NA	TRBD1
TGTGCCAGCAGGCCCGGGACCGCCAATGAGCAGTTCTTC	CASRPGTANEQFF	TRBV2	TRBJ2-1	13	NA	NA
TGCGCCAGCAGCCTCTTCCCGGGACAGGGATTTGAGCAGTTCTTC	CASSLFPGQGFEQFF	TRBV5-1	TRBJ2-1	15	NA	TRBD1
TGCGCCAGCAGCTTGGCCGGGATCGGAGCAAATGAAAAACTGTTTTTT	CASSLAGIGANEKLFF	TRBV5-1	TRBJ1-4	16	NA	NA
TGTGCCAGCAGCTCTGCCCATGCCTACGAGCAGTACTTC	CASSSAHAYEQYF	TRBV7-3	TRBJ2-7	13	NA	NA
TGTGCCATCAGTGGTCGGGGAGATCAGCCCCAGCATTTT	CAISGRGDQPQHF	TRBV10-3	TRBJ1-5	13	once	NA
TGTGCCAGCAGACCGGGGAGAGTCACAGATACGCAGTATTTT	CASRPGRVTDTQYF	TRBV2	TRBJ2-3	14	NA	NA
TGTGCCAGCAGTGAGCAGGGGTCTGGAAACACCATATATTTT	CASSEQGSGNTIYF	TRBV2	TRBJ1-3	14	NA	NA
TGTGCCAGCAGGGACCAGGGGCGTTCCGAGCAGTACTTC	CASRDQGRSEQYF	TRBV27	TRBJ2-7	13	NA	NA
TGTGCCAGCAGTGGGCTAGCGGGAATCTACGAGCAGTACTTC	CASSGLAGIYEQYF	TRBV2	TRBJ2-7	14	NA	TRBD2
TGTGCCAGCAGTCGCTTACCTGCAGGGGGCAATCAGCCCCAGCATTTT	CASSRLPAGGNQPQHF	TRBV28	TRBJ1-5	16	NA	NA
TGTGCCAGCAGCCCCGTCCCGGCTAGCGGGAGGGTAGAGCAGTACTTC	CASSPVPASGRVEQYF	TRBV5-4	TRBJ2-7	16	NA	TRBD2
TGTGCCAGCAGAAGGCGGGTCACAGATACGCAGTATTTT	CASRRRVTDTQYF	TRBV2	TRBJ2-3	13	NA	NA
TGCGCCAGCAGCTTGATTGTTAATGCGAACACCGGGGAGCTGTTTTTT	CASSLIVNANTGELFF	TRBV5-1	TRBJ2-2	16	NA	NA
TGCGCCAGCAGCTTGGCGGGCAGTTGGAATCAGCCCCAGCATTTT	CASSLAGSWNQPQHF	TRBV5-1	TRBJ1-5	15	NA	NA
TGTGCCAGTAGCGTCTCGGAGGAGGGGTATGGCTACACCTTC	CASSVSEEGYGYTF	TRBV19	TRBJ1-2	14	once	NA
TGTGCCAGCAGCCACCCGGCGAGCGGGAGAGGTGGGCAAGAGACCCAGTACTTC	CASSHPASGRGGQETQYF	TRBV4-2	TRBJ2-5	18	NA	TRBD2
TGCGCCAGCAGCCAAGTGGGGGGAAGCACCGGGGAGCTGTTTTTT	CASSQVGGSTGELFF	TRBV4-1	TRBJ2-2	15	NA	NA
TGTGCCAGCAGCCAACCCTGGATAGATACGCAGTATTTT	CASSQPWIDTQYF	TRBV14	TRBJ2-3	13	once	NA
TGTGCCAGCGGGCTATGGGGGGGGCGGATTGAGCAGTTCTTC	CASGLWGGRIEQFF	TRBV5-4	TRBJ2-1	14	NA	NA
TGTGCCACCAGCGGACCCTCCGCAGTTCGGGGAATTACTAACTATGGCTACACCTTC	CATSGPSAVRGITNYGYTF	TRBV15	TRBJ1-2	19	NA	NA
TGTGCCAGCAGTCGGGACAGGGCTGATGGCTACACCTTC	CASSRDRADGYTF	TRBV6-6	TRBJ1-2	13	NA	TRBD1
TGCGCCAGCAGCTTGGGGCAGGGAGGTCAGCCCCAGCATTTT	CASSLGQGGQPQHF	TRBV5-1	TRBJ1-5	14	NA	NA
TGCAGCGCAGGACACACTGAGCAGTTCTTC	CSAGHTEQFF	TRBV29-1	TRBJ2-1	10	NA	NA